This T cell receptor beta chain was identified in a study of T cell responses to AZD1222 COVID-19 vaccine. Generated by immunoSEQ multiplex PCR, the TCRdb table keeps only in-frame clones and is missing some. The table has approximately 190,000 clones, 80% to 95% seen once. Whether given at about 4 or about 12 weeks, second doses were pooled. Of note for this clone: The antigen is undetermined.

CDR1 MNHEY and CDR2 SMNVEV come from the germline V gene (reference sequence). V lost 5 bases and J lost 8; bases outside the gene matches: 5. The CDR3 extends over 12 amino acids. Overall study results and limits: Sampling captured repertoires only after the peak T cell response. Only five to seven individuals given AZD1222 were seropositive at baseline. Mapped onto spike, vaccine-associated CD4 TCRs spanned it and were dominant at 160-218 and 743-854.

The clonotype comes from an adult who received the AZD1222 COVID-19 vaccine. This chain joins TRBV27 and TRBJ1-2; 7 positions agree with TRBD1. Sequencing used peripheral blood, obtained 28 days after the second AZD1222 dose. The CDR3 here is CASSHTGVGYTF. The CDR3 DNA follows: TGTGCCAGCAGTCATACAGGGGTCGGCTACACCTTC.